This paragraph reports one T cell receptor beta chain. Profiled with immunoSEQ multiplex PCR; TCRdb holds only in-frame clones, not every one. Of some 140,000 clones in the sample, nearly 90% are singletons; the top ten hold roughly 5.2%. The CDR3 spans 15 residues. Germline loops: CDR1 SNHLY, CDR2 FYNNEI. V lost 0 bases and J 3 bases, leaving 9 bases between the germline ends. This specimen comes from a study of T cell responses to AZD1222 COVID-19 vaccine. Second-dose intervals of approximately 4 or approximately 12 weeks were pooled. The clonotype was recovered from an adult who received the AZD1222 COVID-19 vaccine. The specimen was peripheral blood, collected 28 days after the second AZD1222 dose. The rearrangement links TRBV2 to TRBJ1-5; D is uncertain. The chain's CDR3 is CASSEARRNNQPQHF. The CDR3 DNA is TGTGCCAGCAGTGAAGCCAGGCGGAACAATCAGCCCCAGCATTTT.